One T cell receptor (beta chain) is described in this entry. TCRdb called the 5' RACE reads again in MiXCR, with one record for every CDR3 protein. In the table there are about 340,000 distinct CDR3 sequences, about 15% of which are singletons. The data are from a study of CD8 T cells in ankylosing spondylitis. The CDR3 contains 15 residues. J lost 5 bases, V lost 2 bases, and 7 bases had no gene match. The germline CDR1 and CDR2 sequences are LGHDT and YNNKEL (reference sequence). V and J are TRBV3-1 and TRBJ2-5, with 8 bases identical to TRBD1. The sequenced sample was blood, either unsorted or a sorted T cell fraction (not recorded which). The sequence derives from a male donor with ankylosing spondylitis or in good health (not recorded which). The DNA for the CDR3 is TGTGCCAGCAGCCAAATATCAGGGGGCGGGGAGACCCAGTACTTC. Its protein product is CASSQISGGGETQYF.